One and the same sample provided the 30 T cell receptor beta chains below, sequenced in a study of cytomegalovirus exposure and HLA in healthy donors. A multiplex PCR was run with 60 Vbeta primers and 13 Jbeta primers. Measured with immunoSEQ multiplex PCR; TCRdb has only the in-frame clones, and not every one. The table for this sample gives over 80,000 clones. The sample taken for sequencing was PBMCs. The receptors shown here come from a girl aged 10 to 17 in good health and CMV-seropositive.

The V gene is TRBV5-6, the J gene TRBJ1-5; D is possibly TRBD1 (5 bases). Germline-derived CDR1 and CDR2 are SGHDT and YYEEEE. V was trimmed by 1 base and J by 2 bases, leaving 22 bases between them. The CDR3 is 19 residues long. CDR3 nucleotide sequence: TGTGCCAGCAGCTTGCACACGGGAGGAGGGAGGGGCGGCAATCAGCCCCAGCATTTT. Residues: CASSLHTGGGRGGNQPQHF.

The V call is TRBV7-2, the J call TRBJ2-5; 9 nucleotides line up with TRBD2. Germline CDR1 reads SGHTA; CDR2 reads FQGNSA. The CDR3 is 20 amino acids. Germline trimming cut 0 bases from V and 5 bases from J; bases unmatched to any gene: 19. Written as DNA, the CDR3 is TGTGCCAGCAGCTTAGCCCTCGGGAAGCAGCGGGGGGTGGGTGGGGAGACCCAGTACTTC. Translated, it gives CASSLALGKQRGVGGETQYF.

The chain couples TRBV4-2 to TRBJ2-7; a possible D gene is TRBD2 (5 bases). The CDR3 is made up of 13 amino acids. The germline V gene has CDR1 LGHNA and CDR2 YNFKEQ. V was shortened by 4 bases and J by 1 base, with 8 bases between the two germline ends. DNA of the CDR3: TGTGCCAGCAGCCGGTCGGGGTCCTACGAGCAGTACTTC. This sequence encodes CASSRSGSYEQYF.

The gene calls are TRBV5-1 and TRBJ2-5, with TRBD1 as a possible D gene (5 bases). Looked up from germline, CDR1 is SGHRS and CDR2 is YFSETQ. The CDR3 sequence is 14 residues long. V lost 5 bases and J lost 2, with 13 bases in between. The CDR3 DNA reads TGCGCCAGCAGATCACTTGGGGCACAAGAGACCCAGTACTTC. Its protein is CASRSLGAQETQYF.

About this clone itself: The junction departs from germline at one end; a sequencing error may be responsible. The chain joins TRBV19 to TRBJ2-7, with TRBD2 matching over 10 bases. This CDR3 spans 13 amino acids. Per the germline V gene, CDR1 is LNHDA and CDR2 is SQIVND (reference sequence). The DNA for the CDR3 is TGTGCCAGTAGGATAGCGGGGGGTTACGAGCAGTACTTC. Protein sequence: CASRIAGGYEQYF.

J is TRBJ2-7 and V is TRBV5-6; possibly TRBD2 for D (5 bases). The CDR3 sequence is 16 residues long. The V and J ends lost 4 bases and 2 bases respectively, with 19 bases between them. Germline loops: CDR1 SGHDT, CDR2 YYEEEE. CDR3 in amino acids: CASSLSSSHPAYEQYF. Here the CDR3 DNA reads TGTGCCAGCAGCCTTTCTTCTAGCCACCCCGCCTACGAGCAGTACTTC. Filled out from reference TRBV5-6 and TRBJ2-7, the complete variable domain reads DAGVTQSPTHLIKTRGQQVTLRCSPKSGHDTVSWYQQALGQGPQFIFQYYEEEERQRGNFPDRFSGHQFPNYSSELNVNALLLGDSALYLCASSLSSSHPAYEQYFGPGTRLTVT.

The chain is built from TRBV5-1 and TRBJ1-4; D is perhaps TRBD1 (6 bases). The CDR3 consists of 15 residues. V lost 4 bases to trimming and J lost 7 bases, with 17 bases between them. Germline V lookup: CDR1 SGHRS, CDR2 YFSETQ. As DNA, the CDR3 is TGCGCCAGCAGCATAGGACAGCAGAGCGTTGAAAAACTGTTTTTT. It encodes CASSIGQQSVEKLFF.

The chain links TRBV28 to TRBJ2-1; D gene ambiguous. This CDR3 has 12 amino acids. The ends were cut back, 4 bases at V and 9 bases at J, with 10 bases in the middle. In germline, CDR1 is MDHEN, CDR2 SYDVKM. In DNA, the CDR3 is TGTGCCAGCAGTTATTCCTGGAGTGAGCAGTTCTTC. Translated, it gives CASSYSWSEQFF.

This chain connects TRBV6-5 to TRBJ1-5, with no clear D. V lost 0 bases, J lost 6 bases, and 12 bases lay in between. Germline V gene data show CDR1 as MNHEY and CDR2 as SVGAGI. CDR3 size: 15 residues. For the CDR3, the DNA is TGTGCCAGCAGTTACTCGAATAGTGGTGGTCAGCCCCAGCATTTT. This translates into CASSYSNSGGQPQHF.

DNA for the CDR3: TGTGCCAGCAGTACCTATACAGGGGGCAGAGAGAATTCACCCCTCCACTTT. Translating gives CASSTYTGGRENSPLHF. V is TRBV27 and J is TRBJ1-6, with 9 positions matching TRBD1. The germline V gene has CDR1 MNHEY and CDR2 SMNVEV (reference sequence). V lost 5 bases and J lost 7; bases outside the gene matches: 12. There are 17 residues in the CDR3.

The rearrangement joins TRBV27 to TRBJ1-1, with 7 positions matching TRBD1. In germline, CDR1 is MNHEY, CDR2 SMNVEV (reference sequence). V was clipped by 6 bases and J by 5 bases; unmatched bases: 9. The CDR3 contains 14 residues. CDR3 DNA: TGTGCCAGCAGAGTGACAGGGAGTATTACTGAAGCTTTCTTT. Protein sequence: CASRVTGSITEAFF.

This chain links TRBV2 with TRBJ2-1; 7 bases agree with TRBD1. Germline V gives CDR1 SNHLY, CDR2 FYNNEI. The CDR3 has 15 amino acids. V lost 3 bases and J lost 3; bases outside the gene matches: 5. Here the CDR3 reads CASSDPWDSYNEQFF. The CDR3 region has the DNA TGTGCCAGCAGTGACCCCTGGGACAGCTACAATGAGCAGTTCTTC.

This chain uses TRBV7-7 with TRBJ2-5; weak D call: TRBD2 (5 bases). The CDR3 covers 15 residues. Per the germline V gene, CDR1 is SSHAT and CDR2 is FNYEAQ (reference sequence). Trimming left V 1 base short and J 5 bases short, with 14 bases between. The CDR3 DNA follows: TGTGCCAGCAGCTTAGGAGGCGGAGGACTGGAGACCCAGTACTTC. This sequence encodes CASSLGGGGLETQYF. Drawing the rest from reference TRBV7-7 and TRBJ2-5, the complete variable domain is GAGVSQSPRYKVTKRGQDVTLRCDPISSHATLYWYQQALGQGPEFLTYFNYEAQPDKSGLPSDRFSAERPEGSISTLTIQRTEQRDSAMYRCASSLGGGGLETQYFGPGTRLLVL.

CDR3 in DNA: TGTGCCAGCAGCCAATTTCTAGGTGTGAACACTGAAGCTTTCTTT. Translation: CASSQFLGVNTEAFF. V is TRBV14 and J is TRBJ1-1; D gene unclear. Germline V gene data show CDR1 as SGHDN and CDR2 as FVKESK. The CDR3 sequence is 15 residues long. V lost 2 bases and J 0 bases, leaving 10 bases between the germline ends.

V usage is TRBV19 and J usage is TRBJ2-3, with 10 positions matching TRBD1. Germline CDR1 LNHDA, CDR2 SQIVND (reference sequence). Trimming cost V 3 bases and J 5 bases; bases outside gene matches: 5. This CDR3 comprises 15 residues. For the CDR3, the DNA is TGTGCCAGTAGTATCCCGGGACAGGGGAGAGATACGCAGTATTTT. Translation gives CASSIPGQGRDTQYF.

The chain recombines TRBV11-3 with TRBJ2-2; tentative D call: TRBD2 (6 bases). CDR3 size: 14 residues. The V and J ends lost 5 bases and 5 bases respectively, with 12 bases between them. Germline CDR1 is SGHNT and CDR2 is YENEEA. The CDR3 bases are TGTGCCAGCAGCCGGGGGAGAGTGACCGGGGAGCTGTTTTTT. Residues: CASSRGRVTGELFF.

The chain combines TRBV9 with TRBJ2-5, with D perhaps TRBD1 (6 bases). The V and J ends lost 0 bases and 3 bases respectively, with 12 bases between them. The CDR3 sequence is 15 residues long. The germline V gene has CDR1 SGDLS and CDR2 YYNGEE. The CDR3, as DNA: TGTGCCAGCAGCGTAGGGACAGTACGAGAAGAGACCCAGTACTTC. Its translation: CASSVGTVREETQYF.

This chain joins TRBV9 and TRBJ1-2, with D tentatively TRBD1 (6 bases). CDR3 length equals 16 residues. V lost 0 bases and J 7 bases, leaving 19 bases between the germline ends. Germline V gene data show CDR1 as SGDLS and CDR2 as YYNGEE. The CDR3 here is CASSVATGGLGAGYTF. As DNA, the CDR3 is TGTGCCAGCAGCGTAGCTACTGGGGGCCTAGGGGCTGGCTACACCTTC. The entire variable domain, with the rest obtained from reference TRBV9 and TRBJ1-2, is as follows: DSGVTQTPKHLITATGQRVTLRCSPRSGDLSVYWYQQSLDQGLQFLIQYYNGEERAKGNILERFSAQQFPDLHSELNLSSLELGDSALYFCASSVATGGLGAGYTFGSGTRLTVV.

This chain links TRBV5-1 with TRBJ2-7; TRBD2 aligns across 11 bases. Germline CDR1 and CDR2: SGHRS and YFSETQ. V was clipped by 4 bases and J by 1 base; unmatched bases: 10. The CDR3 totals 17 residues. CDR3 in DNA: TGCGCCAGCAGCGTGTCGGGTCTAGCGGGGGGATCCTACGAGCAGTACTTC. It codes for CASSVSGLAGGSYEQYF.

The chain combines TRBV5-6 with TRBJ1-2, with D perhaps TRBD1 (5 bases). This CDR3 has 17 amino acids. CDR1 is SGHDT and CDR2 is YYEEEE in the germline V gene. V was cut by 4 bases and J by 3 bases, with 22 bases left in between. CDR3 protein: CASSLSLLARGDYGYTF. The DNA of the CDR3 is TGTGCCAGCAGCCTCAGCTTGTTGGCCCGGGGGGACTATGGCTACACCTTC. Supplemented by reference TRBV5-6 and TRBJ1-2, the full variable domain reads DAGVTQSPTHLIKTRGQQVTLRCSPKSGHDTVSWYQQALGQGPQFIFQYYEEEERQRGNFPDRFSGHQFPNYSSELNVNALLLGDSALYLCASSLSLLARGDYGYTFGSGTRLTVV.

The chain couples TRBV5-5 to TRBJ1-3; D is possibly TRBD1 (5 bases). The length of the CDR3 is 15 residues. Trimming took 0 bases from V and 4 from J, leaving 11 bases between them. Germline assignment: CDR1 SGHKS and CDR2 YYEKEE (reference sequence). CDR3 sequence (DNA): TGTGCCAGCAGCTTGGGCTCAGGGCCGGGAAACACCATATATTTT. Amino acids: CASSLGSGPGNTIYF.

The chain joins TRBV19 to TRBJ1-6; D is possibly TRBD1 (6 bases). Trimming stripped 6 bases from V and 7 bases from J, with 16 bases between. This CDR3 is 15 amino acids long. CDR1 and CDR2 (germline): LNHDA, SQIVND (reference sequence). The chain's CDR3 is CASSPEQGDNSPLHF. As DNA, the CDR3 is TGTGCCAGTAGCCCTGAACAGGGAGACAATTCACCCCTCCACTTT.

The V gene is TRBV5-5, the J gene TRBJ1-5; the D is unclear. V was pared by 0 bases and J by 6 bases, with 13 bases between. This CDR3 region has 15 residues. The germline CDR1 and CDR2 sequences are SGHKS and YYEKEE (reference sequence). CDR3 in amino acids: CASSLAVGVSQPQHF. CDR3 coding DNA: TGTGCCAGCAGCTTGGCCGTCGGGGTTAGTCAGCCCCAGCATTTT.

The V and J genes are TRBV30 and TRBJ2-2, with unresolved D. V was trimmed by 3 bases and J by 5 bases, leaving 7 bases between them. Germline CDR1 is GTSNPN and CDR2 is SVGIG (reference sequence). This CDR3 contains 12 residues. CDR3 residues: CAWSIYTGELFF. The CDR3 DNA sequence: TGTGCCTGGAGCATCTATACCGGGGAGCTGTTTTTT.

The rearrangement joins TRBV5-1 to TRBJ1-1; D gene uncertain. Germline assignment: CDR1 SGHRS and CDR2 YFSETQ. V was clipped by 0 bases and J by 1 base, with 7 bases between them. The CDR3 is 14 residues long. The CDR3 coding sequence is TGCGCCAGCAGCTTGGACAGTTCGAACACTGAAGCTTTCTTT. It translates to CASSLDSSNTEAFF.

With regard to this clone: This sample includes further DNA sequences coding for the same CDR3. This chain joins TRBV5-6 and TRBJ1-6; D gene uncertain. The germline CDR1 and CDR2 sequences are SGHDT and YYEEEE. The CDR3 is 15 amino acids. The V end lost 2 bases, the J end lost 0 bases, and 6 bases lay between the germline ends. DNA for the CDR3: TGTGCCAGCAGCTTTCAGCGCTCCTATAATTCACCCCTCCACTTT. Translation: CASSFQRSYNSPLHF.

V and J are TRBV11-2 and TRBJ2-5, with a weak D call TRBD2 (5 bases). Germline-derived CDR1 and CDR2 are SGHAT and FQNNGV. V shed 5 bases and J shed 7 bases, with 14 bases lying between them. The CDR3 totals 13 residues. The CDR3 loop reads CASSRTPSRTQYF. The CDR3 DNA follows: TGTGCCAGCAGCCGGACTCCATCTCGGACCCAGTACTTC.

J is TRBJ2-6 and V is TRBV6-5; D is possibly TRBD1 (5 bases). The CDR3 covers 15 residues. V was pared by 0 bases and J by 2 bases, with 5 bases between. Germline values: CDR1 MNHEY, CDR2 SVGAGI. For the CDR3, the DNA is TGTGCCAGCAGTTACTCAGGGGCTGGGGCCAACGTCCTGACTTTC. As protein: CASSYSGAGANVLTF.

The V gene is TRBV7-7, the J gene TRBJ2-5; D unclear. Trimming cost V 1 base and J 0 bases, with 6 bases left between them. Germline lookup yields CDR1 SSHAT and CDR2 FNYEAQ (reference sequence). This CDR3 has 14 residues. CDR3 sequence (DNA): TGTGCCAGCAGCTTAGATGTAAACCAAGAGACCCAGTACTTC. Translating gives CASSLDVNQETQYF.

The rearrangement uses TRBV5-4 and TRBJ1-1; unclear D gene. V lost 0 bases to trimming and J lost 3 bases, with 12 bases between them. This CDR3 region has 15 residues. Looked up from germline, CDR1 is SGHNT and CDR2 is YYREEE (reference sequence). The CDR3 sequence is CASSLDRQVHTEAFF. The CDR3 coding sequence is TGTGCCAGCAGCTTGGACCGGCAGGTTCACACTGAAGCTTTCTTT.